The sequence of this T cell receptor beta chain was determined in a study of T cell responses to AZD1222 COVID-19 vaccine (dated by TCRdb to the early 2020s). A note on the overall study: AZD1222 recipients whose second dose came at about 4 weeks and those whose second dose came at about 12 weeks were combined into one group, since spike-specific TCR depth and breadth did not differ between the two schedules. A total of over 230 trial participants underwent TCR sequencing, of whom about 200 had received two doses of AZD1222 and about 25 had received two doses of the MenACWY control vaccine. Trial participants were enrolled by age into 18-55, 56-69 and 70-plus year subgroups, with about 150, 27 and 61 TCR-sequenced participants respectively.

What the time point label conveys for this sample: baseline before first vaccination. Samples from vaccinated people were obtained from the UK trials COV001 and COV002, which included a single-blind randomized controlled phase 2/3 trial of AZD1222 (ChAdOx1 nCoV-19) in healthy adults. For TCRbeta chain sequencing, PBMC samples from trial participants were taken at day 0 and at day 28 after the second dose. The CDR3 regions of human TCRbeta chains were analyzed by immunosequencing. The original methods were these. Repertoire TCRs were checked for matches against a reference library of SARS-CoV-2-specific TCRs that had been generated using the MIRA antigen-specificity platform. Breadth was defined as the fraction of unique TCRs that were SARS-CoV-2-associated, and depth was defined as the fraction of total T cells that were SARS-CoV-2-associated. Using the MIRA data, each spike-specific TCR was mapped to the spike region that the TCR reacts to and placed in a CD4 or CD8 class. Log10-transformed breadth and depth values were compared by one-way ANOVA with Sidak's multiple comparisons tests. TCRdb holds this immuneACCESS table with in-frame rearrangements only. Some clones are missing; in checked studies, unresolved V genes explain under half, and the rest has no known cause. V, J and clone size derive from that table, while D and trimming were established from the DNA sequence. Here the sample has about 130,000 clones; 88% occur a single time. The top ten clones comprise 4% to 4.5% of the sample.

Summary of the overall study and its limitations: Nearly half of unique spike-specific TCRs reportedly recognized epitopes outside regions mutated in the B.1.351 and B.1.1.7 variants. CD4 TCRs associated with the vaccine covered the entire spike protein, and the dominant responses were in regions 160-218 and 743-854. In the small 56-69-year group, the increase in depth fell short of significance, most likely because of low power. A significant rise in spike-specific TCR breadth and depth was observed after two AZD1222 doses relative to day 0 and relative to MenACWY recipients. Because no samples from the day 14 peak response were available, repertoires could be characterized only after the peak T cell response. Conclusions about previously exposed vaccinees are limited because only six or seven AZD1222 recipients were SARS-CoV-2 seropositive at baseline. Participants were mostly white British, with more females than males. The authors suggested clonal diversity may have been underestimated.

For this clone: Its target antigen remains unknown. Per-base quality was not reported, and no clone a single base away is much larger than it.

The germline V gene supplies CDR1 MNHEY and CDR2 SVGEGT. V is cut back by 4 bases and J by 4 bases, with 2 bases in the junction unmatched. Its CDR3 holds 15 amino acids, cysteine through phenylalanine. Only CDR3 DNA is held: 45 bases, read in frame from base 1. The V gene is TRBV6-2 or TRBV6-3 and the J gene is TRBJ2-3, with 13 central nucleotides matching TRBD2. This receptor was identified in an adult in good health. This material consisted of peripheral blood, taken on day 0 of AZD1222 vaccination. The CDR3 region has the sequence CASSLLAGGADTQYF. The nucleotide sequence is TGTGCCAGCAGTTTACTAGCGGGGGGGGCAGATACGCAGTATTTT.